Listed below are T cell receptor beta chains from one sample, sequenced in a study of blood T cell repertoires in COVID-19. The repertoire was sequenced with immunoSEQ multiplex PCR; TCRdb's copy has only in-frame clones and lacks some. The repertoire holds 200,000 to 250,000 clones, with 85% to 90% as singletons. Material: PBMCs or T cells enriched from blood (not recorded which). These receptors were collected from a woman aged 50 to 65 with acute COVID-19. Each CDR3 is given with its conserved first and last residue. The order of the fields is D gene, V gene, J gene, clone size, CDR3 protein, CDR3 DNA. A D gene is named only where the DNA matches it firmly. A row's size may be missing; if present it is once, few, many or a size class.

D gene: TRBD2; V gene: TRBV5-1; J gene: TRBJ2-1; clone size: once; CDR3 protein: CASSTTPGAGGPYNEQFF; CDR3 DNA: TGCGCCAGCAGCACAACCCCCGGGGCGGGAGGGCCCTACAATGAGCAGTTCTTC
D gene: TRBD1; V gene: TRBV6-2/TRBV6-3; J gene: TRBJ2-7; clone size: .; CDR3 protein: CASSYYPGQVTYEQYF; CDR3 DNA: TGTGCCAGCAGTTACTATCCGGGACAGGTGACCTACGAGCAGTACTTC
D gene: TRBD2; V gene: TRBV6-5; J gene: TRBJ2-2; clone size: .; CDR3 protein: CASSSLAGEDTGELFF; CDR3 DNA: TGTGCCAGCAGTTCGCTAGCGGGAGAGGACACCGGGGAGCTGTTTTTT
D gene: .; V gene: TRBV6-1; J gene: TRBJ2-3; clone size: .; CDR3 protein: CASSESGDTQYF; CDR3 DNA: TGTGCCAGCAGTGAATCCGGGGATACGCAGTATTTT
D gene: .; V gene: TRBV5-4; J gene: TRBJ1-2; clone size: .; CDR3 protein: CASSYGPPAGYGYTF; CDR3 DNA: TGTGCCAGCAGCTACGGGCCCCCGGCGGGGTATGGCTACACCTTC
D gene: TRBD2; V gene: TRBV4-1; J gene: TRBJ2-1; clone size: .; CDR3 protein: CASSPIRTSGGNNEQFF; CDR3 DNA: TGCGCCAGCAGCCCCATAAGGACTAGCGGGGGGAACAATGAGCAGTTCTTC
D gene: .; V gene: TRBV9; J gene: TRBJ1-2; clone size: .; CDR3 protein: CASSVVGEGVDYGYTF; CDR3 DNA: TGTGCCAGCAGCGTAGTGGGTGAGGGGGTGGACTATGGCTACACCTTC
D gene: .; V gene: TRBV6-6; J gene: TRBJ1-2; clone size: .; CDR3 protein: CASSYPSGYGYTF; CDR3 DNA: TGTGCCAGCAGTTACCCTAGCGGCTATGGCTACACCTTC
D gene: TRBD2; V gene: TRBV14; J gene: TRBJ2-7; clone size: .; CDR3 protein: CASSRQSSGSSYEQYF; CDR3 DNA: TGTGCCAGCAGCCGACAATCTAGCGGGAGCTCCTACGAGCAGTACTTC
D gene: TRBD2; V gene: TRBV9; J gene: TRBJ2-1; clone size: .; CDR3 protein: CASSVGTSGVGPYNEQFF; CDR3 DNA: TGTGCCAGCAGCGTAGGGACTAGCGGGGTGGGGCCTTACAATGAGCAGTTCTTC
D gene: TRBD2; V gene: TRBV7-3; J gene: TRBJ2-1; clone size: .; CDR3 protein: CASSLSLAGDEQFF; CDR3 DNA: TGTGCCAGCAGCCTCAGTCTAGCGGGCGATGAGCAGTTCTTC
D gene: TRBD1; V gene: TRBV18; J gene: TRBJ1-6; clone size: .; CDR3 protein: CASSLSDRGDSPLHF; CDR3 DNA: TGTGCCAGCTCACTTAGCGACAGGGGAGATTCACCCCTCCACTTT
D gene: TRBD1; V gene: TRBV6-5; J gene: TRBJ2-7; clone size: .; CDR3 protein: CASSLGTGGDVQYF; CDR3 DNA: TGTGCCAGCAGCCTTGGGACAGGGGGCGACGTGCAGTACTTC
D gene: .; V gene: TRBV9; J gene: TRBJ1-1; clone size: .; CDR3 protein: CASSVGQEVMNTEAFF; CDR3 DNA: TGTGCCAGCAGCGTAGGACAGGAAGTAATGAACACTGAAGCTTTCTTT
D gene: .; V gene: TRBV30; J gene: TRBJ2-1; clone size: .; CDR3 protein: CAWDNRWAVKQFF; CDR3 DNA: TGTGCCTGGGATAATAGGTGGGCTGTGAAGCAGTTCTTC
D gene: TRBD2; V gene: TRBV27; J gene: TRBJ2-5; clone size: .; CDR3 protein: CASSSGLAQETQYF; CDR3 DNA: TGTGCCAGCAGTTCGGGACTAGCCCAAGAGACCCAGTACTTC
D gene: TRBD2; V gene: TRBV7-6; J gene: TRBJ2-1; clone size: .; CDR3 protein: CASSLMAGGTNEQFF; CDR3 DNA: TGTGCCAGCAGCTTAATGGCGGGAGGGACCAATGAGCAGTTCTTC
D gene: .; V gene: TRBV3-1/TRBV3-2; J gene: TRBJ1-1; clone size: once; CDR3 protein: CASSSRRGLAEAFF; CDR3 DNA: TGTGCCAGCAGCTCAAGACGGGGGTTAGCTGAAGCTTTCTTT
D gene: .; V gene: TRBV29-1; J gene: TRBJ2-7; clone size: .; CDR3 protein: CSVVGGAYEQYF; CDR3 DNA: TGCAGCGTTGTTGGGGGCGCGTACGAGCAGTACTTC
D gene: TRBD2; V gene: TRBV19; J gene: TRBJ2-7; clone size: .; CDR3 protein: CASTPGLDAYEQYF; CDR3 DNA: TGTGCCAGTACTCCGGGACTAGATGCTTACGAGCAGTACTTC
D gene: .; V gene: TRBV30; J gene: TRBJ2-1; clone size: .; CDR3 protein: CAWGPARQQFF; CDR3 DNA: TGTGCCTGGGGGCCGGCGAGGCAGCAGTTCTTC
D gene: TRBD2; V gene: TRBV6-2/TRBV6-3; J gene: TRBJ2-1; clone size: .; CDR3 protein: CASSFPGLAGKGSYNEQFF; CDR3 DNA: TGTGCCAGCAGTTTTCCGGGACTAGCGGGAAAGGGATCCTACAATGAGCAGTTCTTC
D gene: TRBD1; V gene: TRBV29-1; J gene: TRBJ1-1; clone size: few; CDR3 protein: CSARYRGMNTEAFF; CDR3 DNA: TGCAGCGCCAGATACAGGGGTATGAACACTGAAGCTTTCTTT
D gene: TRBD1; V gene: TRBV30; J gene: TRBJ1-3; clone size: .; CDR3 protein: CAWTATGNGPGNTIYF; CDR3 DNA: TGTGCCTGGACAGCGACAGGGAACGGTCCTGGAAACACCATATATTTT
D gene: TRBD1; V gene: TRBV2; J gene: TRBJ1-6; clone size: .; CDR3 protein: CASSKDLTGTGKSPLHF; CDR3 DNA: TGTGCCAGCTCCAAAGATCTAACCGGGACAGGGAAATCACCCCTCCACTTT
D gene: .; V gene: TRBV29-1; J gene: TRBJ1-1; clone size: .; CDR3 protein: CSVRGGNTEAFF; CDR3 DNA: TGCAGCGTTAGGGGTGGGAACACTGAAGCTTTCTTT
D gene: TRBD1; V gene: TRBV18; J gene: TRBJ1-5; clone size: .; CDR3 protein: CASSRGQGASNQPQHF; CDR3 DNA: TGTGCCAGCTCACGCGGACAGGGGGCAAGCAATCAGCCCCAGCATTTT
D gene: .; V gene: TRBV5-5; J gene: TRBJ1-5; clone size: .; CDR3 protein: CASSFSGASNQPQHF; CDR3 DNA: TGTGCCAGCAGCTTCAGTGGGGCCAGCAATCAGCCCCAGCATTTT
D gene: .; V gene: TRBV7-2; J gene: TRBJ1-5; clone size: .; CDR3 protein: CASSTPPGGSNQPQHF; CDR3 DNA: TGTGCCAGCAGCACCCCACCCGGTGGTAGCAATCAGCCCCAGCATTTT
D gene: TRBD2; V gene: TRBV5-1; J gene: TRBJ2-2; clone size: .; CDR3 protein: CASSFTSGRAGELFF; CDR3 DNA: TGCGCCAGCAGCTTTACTAGCGGGAGGGCCGGGGAGCTGTTTTTT
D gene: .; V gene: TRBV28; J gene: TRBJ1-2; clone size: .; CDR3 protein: CASSPAGGFYGYTF; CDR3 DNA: TGTGCCAGCAGTCCCGCGGGGGGCTTCTATGGCTACACCTTC
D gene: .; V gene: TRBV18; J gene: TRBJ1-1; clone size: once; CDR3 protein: CASSPPGLPPEAFF; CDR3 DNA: TGTGCCAGCTCACCGCCGGGACTCCCACCCGAAGCTTTCTTT
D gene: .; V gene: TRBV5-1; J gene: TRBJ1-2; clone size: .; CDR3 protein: CASSLWDIPARDYGYTF; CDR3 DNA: TGCGCCAGCAGCTTGTGGGACATCCCCGCGCGGGACTATGGCTACACCTTC
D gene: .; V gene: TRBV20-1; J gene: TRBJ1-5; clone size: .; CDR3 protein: CSASKNQPQHF; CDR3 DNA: TGCAGTGCTAGCAAAAATCAGCCCCAGCATTTT
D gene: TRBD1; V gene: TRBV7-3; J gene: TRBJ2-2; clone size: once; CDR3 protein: CASSAQGGNTGELFF; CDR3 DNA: TGTGCCAGCAGCGCACAGGGGGGTAACACCGGGGAGCTGTTTTTT
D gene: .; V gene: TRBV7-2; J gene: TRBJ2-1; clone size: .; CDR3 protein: CASSLDPLAYNEQFF; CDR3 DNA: TGTGCCAGCAGCTTAGACCCCCTAGCCTACAATGAGCAGTTCTTC
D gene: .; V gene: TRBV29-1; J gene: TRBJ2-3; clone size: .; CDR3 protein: CSVVVGTQYF; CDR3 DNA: TGCAGCGTTGTGGTCGGTACGCAGTATTTT
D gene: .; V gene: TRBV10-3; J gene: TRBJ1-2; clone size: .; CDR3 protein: CAIRELQGWTNYGYTF; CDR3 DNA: TGTGCCATCAGAGAGTTACAGGGATGGACTAACTATGGCTACACCTTC
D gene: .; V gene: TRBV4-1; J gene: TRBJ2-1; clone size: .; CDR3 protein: CASSQDWTNRNEQFF; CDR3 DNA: TGCGCCAGCAGCCAAGATTGGACTAACAGAAATGAGCAGTTCTTC
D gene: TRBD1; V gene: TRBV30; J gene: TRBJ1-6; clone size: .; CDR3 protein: CAWSGQGYSPLHF; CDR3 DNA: TGTGCCTGGAGTGGACAGGGTTATTCACCCCTCCACTTT
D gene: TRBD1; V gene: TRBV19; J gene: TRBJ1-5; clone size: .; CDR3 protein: CASSRDRGLANQPQHF; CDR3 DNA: TGTGCCAGTAGCCGGGACAGGGGGCTTGCCAATCAGCCCCAGCATTTT
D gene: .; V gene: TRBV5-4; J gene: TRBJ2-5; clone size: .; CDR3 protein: CASSPRADQETQYF; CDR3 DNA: TGTGCCAGCAGCCCCAGGGCAGACCAAGAGACCCAGTACTTC
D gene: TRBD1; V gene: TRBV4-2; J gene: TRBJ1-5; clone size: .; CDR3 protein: CASSQGQGHSNQPQHF; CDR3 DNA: TGTGCCAGCAGCCAAGGACAGGGGCATAGCAATCAGCCCCAGCATTTT
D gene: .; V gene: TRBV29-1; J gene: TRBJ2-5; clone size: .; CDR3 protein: CSVTYGVQETQYF; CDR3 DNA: TGCAGCGTGACCTACGGGGTCCAAGAGACCCAGTACTTC
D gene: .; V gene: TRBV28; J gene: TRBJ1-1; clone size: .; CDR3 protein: CASSSPPTGNTEAFF; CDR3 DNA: TGTGCCAGCAGTTCTCCTCCGACAGGGAACACTGAAGCTTTCTTT
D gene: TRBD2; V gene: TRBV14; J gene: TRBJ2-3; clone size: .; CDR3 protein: CASSLPGTSGIDTQYF; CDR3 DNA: TGTGCCAGCAGCCTCCCCGGGACTAGCGGCATAGATACGCAGTATTTT
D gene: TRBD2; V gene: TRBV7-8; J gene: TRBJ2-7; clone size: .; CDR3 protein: CASSPNRGGTSYEQYF; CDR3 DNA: TGTGCCAGCAGCCCCAACCGAGGCGGGACTAGCTACGAGCAGTACTTC
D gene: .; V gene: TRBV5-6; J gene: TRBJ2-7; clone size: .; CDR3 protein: CASSLRLRLDAYEQYF; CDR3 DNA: TGTGCCAGCAGCTTGCGTCTGCGTCTAGACGCCTACGAGCAGTACTTC
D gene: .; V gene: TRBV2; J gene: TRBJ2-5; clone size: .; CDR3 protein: CASSVDRETQYF; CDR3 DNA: TGTGCCAGCAGTGTGGACAGAGAGACCCAGTACTTC
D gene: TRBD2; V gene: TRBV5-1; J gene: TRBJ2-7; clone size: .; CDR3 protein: CASSLEGRLAGSSYEQYF; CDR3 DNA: TGCGCCAGCAGCCTGGAAGGACGACTAGCGGGAAGTTCCTACGAGCAGTACTTC
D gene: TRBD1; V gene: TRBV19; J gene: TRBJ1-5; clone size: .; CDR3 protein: CASRTTGGLQPQHF; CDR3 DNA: TGTGCCAGTAGAACGACAGGGGGCTTACAGCCCCAGCATTTT
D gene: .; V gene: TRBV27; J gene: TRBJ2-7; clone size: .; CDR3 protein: CASSLRGYEQYF; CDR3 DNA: TGTGCCAGCAGTTTACGAGGATACGAGCAGTACTTC
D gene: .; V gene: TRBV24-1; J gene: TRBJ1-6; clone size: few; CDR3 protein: CATSVRDNSPLHF; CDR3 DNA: TGTGCCACCAGTGTTCGGGATAATTCACCCCTCCACTTT
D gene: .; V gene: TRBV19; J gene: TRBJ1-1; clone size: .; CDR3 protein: CATRGGTEAFF; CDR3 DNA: TGTGCCACCCGAGGTGGCACTGAAGCTTTCTTT
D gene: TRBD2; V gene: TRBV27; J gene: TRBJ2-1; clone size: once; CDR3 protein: CASSALAGSYNEQFF; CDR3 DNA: TGTGCCAGCAGTGCACTAGCGGGCTCCTACAATGAGCAGTTCTTC
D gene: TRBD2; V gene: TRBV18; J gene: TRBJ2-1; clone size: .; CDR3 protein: CASSRLAGGPRNNEQFF; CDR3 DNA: TGTGCCAGCTCACGGCTAGCGGGAGGGCCCAGAAACAATGAGCAGTTCTTC
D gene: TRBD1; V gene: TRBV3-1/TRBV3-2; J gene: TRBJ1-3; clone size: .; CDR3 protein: CASSQDVGQRLSGNTIYF; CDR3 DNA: TGTGCCAGCAGCCAAGATGTGGGACAGCGACTCTCTGGAAACACCATATATTTT
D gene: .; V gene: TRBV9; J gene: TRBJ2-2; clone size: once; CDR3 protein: CASSVERATPGELFF; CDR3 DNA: TGTGCCAGCAGCGTAGAGCGGGCGACGCCCGGGGAGCTGTTTTTT
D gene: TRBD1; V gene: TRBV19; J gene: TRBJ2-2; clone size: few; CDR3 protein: CASSITGGVAGELFF; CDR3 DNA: TGTGCCAGTAGTATCACAGGGGGTGTTGCCGGGGAGCTGTTTTTT
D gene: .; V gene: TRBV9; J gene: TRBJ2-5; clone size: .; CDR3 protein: CASSAGSSETQYF; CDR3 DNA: TGTGCCAGCAGTGCCGGGTCATCCGAGACCCAGTACTTC